This T cell receptor (beta chain) was captured by sequencing in a study of shared clonotypes between healthy human individuals. Study overall: Researchers assigned three CD4 naive, three CD4 memory, two CD8 naive and one CD8 memory plate to each donor. Findings of the study overall: What limited the represented genetic and exposure-history diversity was the small number of donors.

This clone turned up a few times. Its antigen is unidentified. The assay was immunoSEQ multiplex PCR, and TCRdb's table has in-frame clones only and misses some. Among over 400,000 clones, 90% to 97% were seen once, and the ten largest hold nearly 0.065%. Per the germline V gene, CDR1 is GTSNPN and CDR2 is SVGIG (reference sequence). V dropped 3 bases and J dropped 9; count of bases not matched to a gene: 8. The CDR3 is 13 residues long. This chain connects TRBV30 to TRBJ1-1, with 9 bases matching TRBD1. The sequenced sample consisted of naive CD4+ T cells sorted from blood. As to subset: CD45RA+ positively selected. This clonotype was obtained from a woman in her 30s in good health. CDR3 DNA sequence: TGTGCCTGGAGAACGGGACAGGGAGGTAAAGCTTTCTTT. Amino acid sequence: CAWRTGQGGKAFF.